Shown below are 18 T cell receptor beta chains from a single sample sequenced in a study of CD8 T cells in ankylosing spondylitis. TCRdb itself ran the 5' RACE reads through MiXCR, one entry per CDR3 protein. There are around 130,000 distinct CDR3 sequences in the sample; around 8.5% occur only once, and approximately 3.6% lies in the top ten. The specimen sequenced was blood, either unsorted or a sorted T cell fraction (not recorded which). The receptors shown here come from a male donor with ankylosing spondylitis or in good health (not recorded which).

This CDR3 reads CASSLGTIYEQYF. The CDR3 DNA sequence: TGTGCCAGCAGTTTGGGTACTATTTACGAGCAGTACTTC. The V call is TRBV12-3 or TRBV12-4, the J call TRBJ2-7; D is uncertain. The CDR3 runs 13 residues. V gave up 3 bases and J gave up 4 bases, with 10 bases separating them.

This clonotype was counted at least ten times. This chain joins TRBV7-8 and TRBJ1-5; the D gene is possibly TRBD1 (5 bases). The CDR3 is made up of 14 amino acids. Germline loops: CDR1 SGHVS, CDR2 FQNEAQ. V gave up 2 bases and J gave up 5 bases, with 10 bases separating them. The CDR3 here is CASSLSGADQPQHF. CDR3 nucleotides: TGTGCCAGCAGCTTAAGTGGGGCGGATCAGCCCCAGCATTTT.

The V call is TRBV7-9, the J call TRBJ2-1; TRBD1 aligns across 8 bases. V lost 3 bases to trimming and J lost 5 bases; unmatched junction nucleotides: 9. CDR3 length: 16 residues. CDR1 SEHNR and CDR2 FQNEAQ come from the germline V gene (reference sequence). The CDR3, as DNA: TGTGCCAGCAGCTTCTTCACAGGGGGGATAAACAATGAGCAGTTCTTC. Translated, it gives CASSFFTGGINNEQFF.

There are many counts of this clonotype. The rearrangement joins TRBV11-2 to TRBJ2-3; TRBD2 agrees at 16 bases. This CDR3 region has 18 residues. V was clipped by 5 bases and J by 2 bases; unmatched bases: 7. Germline-derived CDR1 and CDR2 are SGHAT and FQNNGV. The CDR3 DNA reads TGTGCCAGCAGCCGGGGACTAGCGGGAGGGCCAGTCACAGATACGCAGTATTTT. Its translation: CASSRGLAGGPVTDTQYF.

This chain links TRBV7-9 with TRBJ2-7, with D perhaps TRBD1 or TRBD2 (5 bases each). Trimming took off 4 bases at V and 5 bases at J, with 21 bases between the two ends. CDR3 length equals 16 residues. Germline V gene data show CDR1 as SEHNR and CDR2 as FQNEAQ (reference sequence). CDR3 residues: CASSSNPGPLGDEQYF. The CDR3 DNA reads TGTGCCAGCAGCTCCAATCCGGGACCCCTTGGGGACGAGCAGTACTTC. Together with reference TRBV7-9 and TRBJ2-7, the CDR3 gives the full variable domain: DTGVSQNPRHKITKRGQNVTFRCDPISEHNRLYWYRQTLGQGPEFLTYFQNEAQLEKSRLLSDRFSAERPKGSFSTLEIQRTEQGDSAMYLCASSSNPGPLGDEQYFGPGTRLTVT.

The CDR3 sequence is CSNRDRLGTDTQYF. CDR3 nucleotides: TGCAGTAATCGGGACAGGCTTGGCACAGATACGCAGTATTTT. The J gene is TRBJ2-3, the V gene TRBV20-1; 8 nucleotides line up with TRBD1. The germline CDR1 and CDR2 sequences are DFQATT and SNEGSKA (reference sequence). Unmatched junction bases numbered 8, after V lost 8 bases and J lost 1 base. The CDR3 covers 14 residues.

This clonotype was detected ten times or more. The CDR3 DNA is TGTGCCAGCAGCTCCGACTACGAGCAGTACTTC. As protein: CASSSDYEQYF. This sequence joins TRBV7-9 and TRBJ2-7, with unresolved D. V was cut by 4 bases and J by 3 bases, with 4 bases left in between. This CDR3 is 11 amino acids long. CDR1 is SEHNR and CDR2 is FQNEAQ in the germline V gene (reference sequence).

The table lists this clonotype with a few counts. V usage is TRBV7-8 and J usage is TRBJ2-7; 9 bases map to TRBD2. The CDR3 has 18 residues. V gave up 5 bases and J gave up 4 bases; unmatched junction bases: 18. Germline loops: CDR1 SGHVS, CDR2 FQNEAQ. CDR3 sequence (DNA): TGTGCCAGCAGCCCACATCTTCCGAGCGGGAGGTTTCTGTACGAGCAGTACTTC. It codes for CASSPHLPSGRFLYEQYF.

This clonotype was counted ten times or more. The chain combines TRBV29-1 with TRBJ2-7, with TRBD2 matching over 7 bases. CDR3 length equals 14 residues. After removal of 7 bases from V and 0 bases from J, the junction contained 9 bases not matched to a gene. CDR1 and CDR2 (germline): SQVTM, ANQGSEA. CDR3 loop: CSAEVSGRSYEQYF. The CDR3 region has the DNA TGCAGCGCCGAAGTTAGCGGGCGCTCCTACGAGCAGTACTTC.

The sample holds many counts of this clonotype. The V call is TRBV7-9, the J call TRBJ1-6; D unresolved. CDR1 and CDR2 (germline): SEHNR, FQNEAQ (reference sequence). The CDR3 contains 17 residues. Deletions cut 2 bases from V and 8 bases from J, with 19 bases between. CDR3 amino acids: CASSLSFGPPADSPLHF. For the CDR3, the DNA is TGTGCCAGCAGCTTAAGTTTCGGACCTCCGGCGGATTCACCCCTCCACTTT.

This chain uses TRBV5-1 with TRBJ2-2; the D is unclear. Trimming took 3 bases from V and 0 from J, leaving 9 bases between them. The CDR3 totals 15 residues. Looked up from germline, CDR1 is SGHRS and CDR2 is YFSETQ. CDR3 in DNA: TGCGCCAGCAGCTGGGCAGACGCGAACACCGGGGAGCTGTTTTTT. This codes for CASSWADANTGELFF.

This clonotype was counted at least ten times. The rearrangement links TRBV9 to TRBJ2-1, with D perhaps TRBD2 (6 bases). The CDR3 consists of 15 residues. The V end was cut by 0 bases, the J end by 7 bases, with 14 bases between. Germline-derived CDR1 and CDR2 are SGDLS and YYNGEE. The CDR3 reads CASSVDVGGFNEQFF. The CDR3 DNA reads as TGTGCCAGCAGCGTAGATGTGGGAGGATTTAATGAGCAGTTCTTC.

Ten or more counts support this clonotype. This sequence joins TRBV5-4 and TRBJ1-2, with TRBD1 matching over 9 bases. The CDR3 has 13 amino acids. Germline assignment: CDR1 SGHNT and CDR2 YYREEE (reference sequence). The junction had 3 bases not matched to a gene; V was cut back by 2 bases and J by 7 bases. CDR3 amino acids: CASSLGTGLGYTF. As DNA, the CDR3 is TGTGCCAGCAGCTTAGGGACAGGGCTTGGCTACACCTTC.

The chain recombines TRBV5-1 with TRBJ2-1; D is uncertain. Germline CDR1 and CDR2: SGHRS and YFSETQ. The CDR3 contains 16 residues. The V and J ends lost 2 bases and 4 bases respectively, with 16 bases between them. CDR3 DNA: TGCGCCAGCAGCTTCTATACGGAGAGCCCTTACAATGAGCAGTTCTTC. Its protein product is CASSFYTESPYNEQFF.

This clonotype was counted many times. CDR3 protein: CASSGEWTEQGLAAKEQYF. CDR3 DNA: TGTGCCAGCAGCGGAGAATGGACAGAACAGGGACTAGCGGCAAAGGAGCAGTACTTC. The chain couples TRBV11-2 to TRBJ2-7, with TRBD2 matching over 11 bases. Germline lookup yields CDR1 SGHAT and CDR2 FQNNGV. Trimming removed 5 bases from V and 7 bases from J; junction bases left unmatched: 22. The CDR3 is 19 residues long.

This clonotype came up many times. V gene TRBV11-2 combines with J gene TRBJ2-2; weak D call: TRBD2 (6 bases). Germline loops: CDR1 SGHAT, CDR2 FQNNGV. The CDR3 consists of 16 residues. V lost 1 base to trimming and J lost 3 bases, with 12 bases between them. The CDR3 nucleotides are TGTGCCAGCAGCTTAGCGCAGCGGGCTGACACCGGGGAGCTGTTTTTT. This translates into CASSLAQRADTGELFF.

In its sample, this clonotype ranks as medium-sized. CDR3 in amino acids: CSVGGMGFATDTQYF. CDR3 nucleotide sequence: TGCAGCGTTGGCGGCATGGGGTTTGCCACAGATACGCAGTATTTT. This chain joins TRBV29-1 and TRBJ2-3; D is unclear. The CDR3 is made up of 15 amino acids. CDR1 and CDR2 (germline): SQVTM, ANQGSEA. Trimming removed 4 bases from V and 2 bases from J, with 16 bases in between.

This clonotype came up many times. The chain carries TRBV7-8 and TRBJ2-1; D is ambiguous. Germline V CDR1 and CDR2: SGHVS, FQNEAQ. The CDR3 covers 15 residues. V shed 2 bases and J shed 2 bases, with 10 bases lying between them. CDR3 loop: CASSLRYRTYNEQFF. CDR3 DNA sequence: TGTGCCAGCAGCTTACGGTACAGAACCTACAATGAGCAGTTCTTC.